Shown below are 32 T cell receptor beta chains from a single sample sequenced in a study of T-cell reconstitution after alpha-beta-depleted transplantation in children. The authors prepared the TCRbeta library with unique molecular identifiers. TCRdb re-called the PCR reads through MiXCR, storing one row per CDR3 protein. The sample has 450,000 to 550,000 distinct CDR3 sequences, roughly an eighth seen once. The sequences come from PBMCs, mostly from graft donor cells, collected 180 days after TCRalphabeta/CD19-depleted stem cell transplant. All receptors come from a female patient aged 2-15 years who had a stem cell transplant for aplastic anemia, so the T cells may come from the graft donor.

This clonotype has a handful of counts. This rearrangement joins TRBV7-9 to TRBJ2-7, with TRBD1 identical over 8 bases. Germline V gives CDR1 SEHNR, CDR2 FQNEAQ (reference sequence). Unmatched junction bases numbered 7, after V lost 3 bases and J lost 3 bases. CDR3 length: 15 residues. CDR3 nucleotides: TGTGCCAGCAGCTTGACAGGGGTAAGGAACTACGAGCAGTACTTC. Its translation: CASSLTGVRNYEQYF. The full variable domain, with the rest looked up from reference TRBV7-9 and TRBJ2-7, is DTGVSQNPRHKITKRGQNVTFRCDPISEHNRLYWYRQTLGQGPEFLTYFQNEAQLEKSRLLSDRFSAERPKGSFSTLEIQRTEQGDSAMYLCASSLTGVRNYEQYFGPGTRLTVT.

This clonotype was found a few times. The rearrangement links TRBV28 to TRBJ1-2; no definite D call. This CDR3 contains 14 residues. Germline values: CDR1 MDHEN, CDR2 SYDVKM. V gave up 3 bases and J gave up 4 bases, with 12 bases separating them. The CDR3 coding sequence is TGTGCCAGCAGTTTGTATCGATCTGGCTATGGCTACACCTTC. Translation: CASSLYRSGYGYTF.

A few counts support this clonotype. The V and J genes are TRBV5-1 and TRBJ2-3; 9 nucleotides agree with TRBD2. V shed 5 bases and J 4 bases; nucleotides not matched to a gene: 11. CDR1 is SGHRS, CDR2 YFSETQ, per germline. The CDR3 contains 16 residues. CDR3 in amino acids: CASRPIAGVAADTQYF. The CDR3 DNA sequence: TGCGCCAGCAGACCCATAGCGGGAGTGGCGGCAGATACGCAGTATTTT.

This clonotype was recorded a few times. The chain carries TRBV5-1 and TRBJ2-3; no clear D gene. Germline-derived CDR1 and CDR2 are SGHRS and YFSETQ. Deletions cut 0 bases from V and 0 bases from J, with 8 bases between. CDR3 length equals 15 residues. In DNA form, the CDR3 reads TGCGCCAGCAGCTTGGTGGCAGCTAGCACAGATACGCAGTATTTT. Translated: CASSLVAASTDTQYF.

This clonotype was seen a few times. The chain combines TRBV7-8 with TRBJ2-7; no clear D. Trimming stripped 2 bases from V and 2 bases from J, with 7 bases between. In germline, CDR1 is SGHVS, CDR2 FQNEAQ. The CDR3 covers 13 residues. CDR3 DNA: TGTGCCAGCAGCTTAAGGGAAACCTACGAGCAGTACGTC. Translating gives CASSLRETYEQYV.

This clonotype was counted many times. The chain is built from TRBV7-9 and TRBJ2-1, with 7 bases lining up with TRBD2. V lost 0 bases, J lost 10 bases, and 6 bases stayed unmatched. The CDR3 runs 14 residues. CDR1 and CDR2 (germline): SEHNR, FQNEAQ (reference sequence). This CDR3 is CASSLAGGPQEQFF. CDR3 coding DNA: TGTGCCAGCAGCTTAGCGGGAGGGCCGCAGGAGCAGTTCTTC.

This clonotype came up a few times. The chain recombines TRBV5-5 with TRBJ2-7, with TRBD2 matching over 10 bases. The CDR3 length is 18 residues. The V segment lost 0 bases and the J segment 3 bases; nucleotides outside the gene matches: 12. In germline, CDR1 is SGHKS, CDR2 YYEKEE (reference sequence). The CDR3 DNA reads TGTGCCAGCAGCTTGGCTCTGGCTAGCGGGGGACTTCGCTACGAGCAGTACTTC. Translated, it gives CASSLALASGGLRYEQYF. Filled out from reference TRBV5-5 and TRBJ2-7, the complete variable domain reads DAGVTQSPTHLIKTRGQQVTLRCSPISGHKSVSWYQQVLGQGPQFIFQYYEKEERGRGNFPDRFSARQFPNYSSELNVNALLLGDSALYLCASSLALASGGLRYEQYFGPGTRLTVT.

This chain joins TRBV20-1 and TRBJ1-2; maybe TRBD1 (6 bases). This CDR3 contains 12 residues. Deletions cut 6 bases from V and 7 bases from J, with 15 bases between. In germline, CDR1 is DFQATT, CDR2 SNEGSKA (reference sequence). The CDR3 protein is CSAETGSFGYTF. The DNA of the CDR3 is TGCAGTGCCGAGACAGGTTCTTTTGGCTACACCTTC.

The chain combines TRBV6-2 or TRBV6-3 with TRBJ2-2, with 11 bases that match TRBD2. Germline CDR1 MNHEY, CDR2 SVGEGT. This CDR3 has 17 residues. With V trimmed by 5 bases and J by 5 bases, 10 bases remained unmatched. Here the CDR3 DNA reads TGTGCCAGCAGTCCCCAGACTAGCGGGGCCCTAACCGGGGAGCTGTTTTTT. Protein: CASSPQTSGALTGELFF.

The CDR3 sequence: CASSHYYSQGSSSTDTQYF. The CDR3 DNA reads as TGTGCCAGCAGCCATTACTACTCCCAGGGCAGCTCTAGCACAGATACGCAGTATTTT. V gene TRBV5-6 combines with J gene TRBJ2-3; weak D call: TRBD1 (5 bases). The CDR3 contains 19 residues. V was pared by 4 bases and J by 0 bases, with 24 bases between. Germline CDR1 and CDR2: SGHDT and YYEEEE.

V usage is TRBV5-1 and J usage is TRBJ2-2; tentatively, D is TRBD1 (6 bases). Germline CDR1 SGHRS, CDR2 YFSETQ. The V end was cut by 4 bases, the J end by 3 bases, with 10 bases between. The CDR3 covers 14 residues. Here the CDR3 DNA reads TGCGCCAGCAGCGGGACATCTTACACCGGGGAGCTGTTTTTT. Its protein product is CASSGTSYTGELFF.

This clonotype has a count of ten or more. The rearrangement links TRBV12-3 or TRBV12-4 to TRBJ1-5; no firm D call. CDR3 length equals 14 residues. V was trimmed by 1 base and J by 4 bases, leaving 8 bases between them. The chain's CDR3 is CASSLGSGNQPQHF. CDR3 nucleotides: TGTGCCAGCAGTTTAGGGAGTGGAAATCAGCCCCAGCATTTT.

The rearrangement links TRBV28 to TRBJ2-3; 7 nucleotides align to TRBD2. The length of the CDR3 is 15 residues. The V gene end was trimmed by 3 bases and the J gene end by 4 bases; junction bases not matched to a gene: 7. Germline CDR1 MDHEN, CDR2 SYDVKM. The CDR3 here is CASSLAGVLADTQYF. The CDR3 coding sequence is TGTGCCAGCAGTTTGGCGGGAGTGCTGGCAGATACGCAGTATTTT.

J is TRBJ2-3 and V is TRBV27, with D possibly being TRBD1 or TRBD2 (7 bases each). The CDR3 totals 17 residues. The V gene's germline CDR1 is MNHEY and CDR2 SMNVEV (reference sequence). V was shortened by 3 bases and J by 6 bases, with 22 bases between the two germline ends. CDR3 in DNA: TGTGCCAGCAGTTTCCTCCTGACAGGGACTATTCTCGATACGCAGTATTTT. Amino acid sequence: CASSFLLTGTILDTQYF.

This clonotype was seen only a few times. This CDR3 is CASGNRAYEQYF. For the CDR3, the DNA is TGTGCCAGCGGGAACAGGGCCTACGAGCAGTACTTC. The J gene is TRBJ2-7, the V gene TRBV10-3; D tentatively fits TRBD1 or TRBD2 (6 bases each). The CDR3 consists of 12 residues. Germline lookup yields CDR1 ENHRY and CDR2 SYGVKD. Trimming shortened V by 10 bases and J by 2 bases, and 12 bases separated the two germline ends.

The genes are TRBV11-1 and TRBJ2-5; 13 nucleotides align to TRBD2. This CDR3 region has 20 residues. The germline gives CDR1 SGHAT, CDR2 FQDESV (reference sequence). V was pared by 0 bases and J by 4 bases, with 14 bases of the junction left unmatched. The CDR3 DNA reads TGTGCCAGCAGCTTAGCCTTACTAGCGGGAGGGCCCGGAAATGGAGAGACCCAGTACTTC. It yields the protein CASSLALLAGGPGNGETQYF. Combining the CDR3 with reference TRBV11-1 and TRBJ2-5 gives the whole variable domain EAEVAQSPRYKITEKSQAVAFWCDPISGHATLYWYRQILGQGPELLVQFQDESVVDDSQLPKDRFSAERLKGVDSTLKIQPAELGDSAMYLCASSLALLAGGPGNGETQYFGPGTRLLVL.

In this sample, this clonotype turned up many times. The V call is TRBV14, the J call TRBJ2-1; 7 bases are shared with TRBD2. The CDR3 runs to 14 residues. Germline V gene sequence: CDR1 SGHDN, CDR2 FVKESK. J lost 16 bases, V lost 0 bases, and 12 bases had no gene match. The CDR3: CASSQEGLLSGYFF. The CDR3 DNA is TGTGCCAGCAGCCAAGAGGGACTACTATCGGGGTACTTCTTC.

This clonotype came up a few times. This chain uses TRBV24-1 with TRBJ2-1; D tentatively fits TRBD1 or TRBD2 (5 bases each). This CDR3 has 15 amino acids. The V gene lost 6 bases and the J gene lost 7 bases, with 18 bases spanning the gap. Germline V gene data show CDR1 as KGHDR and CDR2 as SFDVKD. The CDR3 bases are TGTGCCACCAGTATTGGGGACGGGCGTTTAAATGAGCAGTTCTTC. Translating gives CATSIGDGRLNEQFF.

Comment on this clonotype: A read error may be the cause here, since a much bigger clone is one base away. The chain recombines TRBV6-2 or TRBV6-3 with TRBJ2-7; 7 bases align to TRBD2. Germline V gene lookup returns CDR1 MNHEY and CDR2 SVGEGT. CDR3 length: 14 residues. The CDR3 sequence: CAGSYPLASYEQYF. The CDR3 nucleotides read TGTGCCGGCAGTTACCCACTAGCGTCGTACGAGCAGTACTTC.

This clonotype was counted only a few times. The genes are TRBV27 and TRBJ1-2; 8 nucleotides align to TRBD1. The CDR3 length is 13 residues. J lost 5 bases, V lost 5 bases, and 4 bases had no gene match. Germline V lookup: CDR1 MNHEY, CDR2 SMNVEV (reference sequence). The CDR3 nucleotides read TGTGCCAGCAGTCACGGGACAGGATATGGCTACACCTTC. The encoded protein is CASSHGTGYGYTF.

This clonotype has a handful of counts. The CDR3 here is CSVARIYGYTF. CDR3 sequence (DNA): TGCAGCGTTGCCCGGATCTATGGCTACACCTTC. The chain joins TRBV29-1 to TRBJ1-2; D gene unclear. V was trimmed by 4 bases and J by 4 bases, leaving 7 bases between them. This CDR3 spans 11 amino acids. From germline, CDR1 is SQVTM and CDR2 ANQGSEA.

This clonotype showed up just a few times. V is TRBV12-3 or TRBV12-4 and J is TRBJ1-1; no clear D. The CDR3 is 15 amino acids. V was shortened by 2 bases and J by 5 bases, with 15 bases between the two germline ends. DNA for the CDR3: TGTGCCAGCAGTTTAAGGCAGGCAGCCAGGACTGAAGCTTTCTTT. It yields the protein CASSLRQAARTEAFF.

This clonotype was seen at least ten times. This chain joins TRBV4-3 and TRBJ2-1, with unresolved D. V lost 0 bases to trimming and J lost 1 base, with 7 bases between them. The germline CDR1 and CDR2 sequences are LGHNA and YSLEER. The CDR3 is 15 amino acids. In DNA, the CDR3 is TGCGCCAGCAGCCAAGATCGGGTTTCCTACAATGAGCAGTTCTTC. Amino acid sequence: CASSQDRVSYNEQFF.

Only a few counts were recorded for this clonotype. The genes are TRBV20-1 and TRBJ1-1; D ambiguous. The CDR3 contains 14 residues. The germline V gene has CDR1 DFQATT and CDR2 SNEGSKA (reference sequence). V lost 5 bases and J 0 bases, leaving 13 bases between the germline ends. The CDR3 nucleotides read TGCAGTGCTGCCCGGGCTGGGGTGAACACTGAAGCTTTCTTT. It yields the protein CSAARAGVNTEAFF.

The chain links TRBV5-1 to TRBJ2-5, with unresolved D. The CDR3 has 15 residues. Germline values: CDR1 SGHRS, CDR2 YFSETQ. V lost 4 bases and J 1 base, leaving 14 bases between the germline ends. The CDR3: CASSGRPGPQETQYF. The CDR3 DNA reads TGCGCCAGCAGCGGAAGGCCCGGCCCCCAAGAGACCCAGTACTTC. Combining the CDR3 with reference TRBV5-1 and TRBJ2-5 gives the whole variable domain KAGVTQTPRYLIKTRGQQVTLSCSPISGHRSVSWYQQTPGQGLQFLFEYFSETQRNKGNFPGRFSGRQFSNSRSEMNVSTLELGDSALYLCASSGRPGPQETQYFGPGTRLLVL.

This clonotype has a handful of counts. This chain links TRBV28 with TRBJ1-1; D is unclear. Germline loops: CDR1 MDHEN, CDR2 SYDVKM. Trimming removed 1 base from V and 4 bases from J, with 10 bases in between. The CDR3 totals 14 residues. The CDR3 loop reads CASSLSGGPTEAFF. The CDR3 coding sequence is TGTGCCAGCAGTTTATCGGGCGGCCCCACTGAAGCTTTCTTT.

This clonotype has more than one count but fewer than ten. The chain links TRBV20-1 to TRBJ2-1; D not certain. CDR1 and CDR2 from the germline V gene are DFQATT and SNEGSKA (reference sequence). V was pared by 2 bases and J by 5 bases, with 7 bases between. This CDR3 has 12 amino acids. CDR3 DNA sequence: TGCAGTGCTAGACTTTCGCACAATGAGCAGTTCTTC. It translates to CSARLSHNEQFF.

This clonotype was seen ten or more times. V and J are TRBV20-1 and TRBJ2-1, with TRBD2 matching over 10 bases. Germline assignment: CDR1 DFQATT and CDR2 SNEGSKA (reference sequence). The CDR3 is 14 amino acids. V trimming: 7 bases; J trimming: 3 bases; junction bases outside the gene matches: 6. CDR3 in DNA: TGCAGTGGCGGAGCTAGCGGGAGCTACAATGAGCAGTTCTTC. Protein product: CSGGASGSYNEQFF.

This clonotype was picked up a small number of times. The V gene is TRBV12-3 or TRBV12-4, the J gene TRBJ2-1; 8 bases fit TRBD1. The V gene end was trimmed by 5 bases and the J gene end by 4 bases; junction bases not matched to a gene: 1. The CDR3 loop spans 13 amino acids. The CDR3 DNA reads TGTGCCAGCAGTCGACAGGGGTACAATGAGCAGTTCTTC. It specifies CASSRQGYNEQFF.

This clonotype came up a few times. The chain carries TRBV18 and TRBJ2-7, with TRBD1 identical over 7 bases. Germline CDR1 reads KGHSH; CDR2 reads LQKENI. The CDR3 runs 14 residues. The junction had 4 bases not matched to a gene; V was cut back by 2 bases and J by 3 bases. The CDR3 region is CASSPITGDYEQYV. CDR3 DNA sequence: TGTGCCAGCTCACCAATAACAGGGGACTACGAGCAGTACGTC.

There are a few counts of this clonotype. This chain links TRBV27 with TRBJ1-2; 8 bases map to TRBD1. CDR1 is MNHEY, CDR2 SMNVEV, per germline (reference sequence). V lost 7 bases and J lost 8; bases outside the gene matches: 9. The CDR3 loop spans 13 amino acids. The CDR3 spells CASKRNRGSGYTF. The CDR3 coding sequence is TGTGCCAGCAAACGAAACAGGGGGTCGGGCTACACCTTC.

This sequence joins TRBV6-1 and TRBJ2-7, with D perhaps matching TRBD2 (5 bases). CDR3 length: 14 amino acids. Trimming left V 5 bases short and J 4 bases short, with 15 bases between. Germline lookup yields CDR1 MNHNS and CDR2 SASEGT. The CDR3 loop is CASSKDSGGYEQYV. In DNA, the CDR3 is TGTGCCAGCAGTAAAGACTCAGGCGGGTACGAGCAGTACGTC.